Sequencing of this T cell receptor (beta chain) was carried out in a study of metastatic and nonmetastatic thyroid tumors (dated by TCRdb to 2018 to 2021). Regarding the study in general: Repertoires from peripheral blood and from tumor or nodule tissue samples of malignant and benign thyroid patients were compared. Points the paper makes about the study in general: TCR beta diversity was reported as significantly higher in malignant tumors than in benign nodules, in both blood and tumor samples.

This clone is described as medium-sized (0.01 to 0.1%). The target of this receptor is not known. No much larger clonotype is one base removed from it; base qualities were not supplied. No patient had received any treatment before thyroid surgery. Using T-cell receptor beta sequencing, the study looked back at clinical samples from patients collected from about 2011 to 2018. Library generation was performed with PCR. Sequencer: Illumina HiSeq 4000. High-throughput sequencing was used to profile the TCR beta-chain CDR3 region of each patient. On the study's bioinformatics: A classifier to discriminate distant-metastatic papillary thyroid cancer patients was built from CDR3 differences across clinicopathological groups. To measure repertoire diversity the researchers used the Shannon index, while the Morisita-Horn index served to gauge how similar the tumor and blood repertoires were. TCRdb's own reprocessing of the public reads used fastp at Q25 and MiXCR and kept productive beta chains. TCRdb's processing, not the authors', yielded these V and J calls. Within this sample are 15,000 to 20,000 clones, with about 31% of them counted one time only. 20% to 25% of the sample comes from the top ten.

From its cysteine to its phenylalanine, the CDR3 spans 15 amino acids. The sequence is cut down to CDR3 DNA, 45 bases in frame from base 1. Trimming leaves V shorter by 6 bases and J shorter by 4 bases, with the junction holding 9 bases beyond the gene matches. Looking up the germline V gene yields CDR1 SNHLY and CDR2 FYNNEI. The sequenced material came from adjacent normal tissue. The sequence was collected from a female donor with papillary thyroid cancer or a benign thyroid nodule (not recorded which). Some clones in this sample may be carry-over from other donors' samples. This chain is built from TRBV2 and TRBJ1-3, and 7 bases in between align with TRBD1. Read as DNA, the sequence is TGTGCCAGCAGGTACGCGACAGGGTGGGGAAACACCATATATTTT. Its translation is CASRYATGWGNTIYF.